This TCR beta chain was observed in a study of T cells in Graves' hyperthyroidism and ophthalmopathy (dated by TCRdb to 2018 to 2020). Regarding the research as a whole: Peripheral blood was collected at initial diagnosis, before any treatment. A discovery cohort of about a hundred patients, roughly 45 with Graves' ophthalmopathy and roughly 59 with stable Graves' hyperthyroidism, was used to find distinguishing TCR V-J signatures. An independent validation cohort of under 20 hyperthyroidism patients and about 16 patients who later progressed to ophthalmopathy tested prospective prediction of ophthalmopathy. The roughly 90 discovery patients were divided at random into training and test sets in a 7:3 ratio. Thyroid tissue and blood T-cell repertoires from about six Graves' hyperthyroidism patients were also compared in the study. After sampling, hyperthyroidism patients received methimazole starting at 30 mg daily, and ophthalmopathy patients received high-dose intravenous methylprednisolone. TCR Vbeta CDR3 sequencing of 120 to 150 peripheral blood samples (approximately 44 ophthalmopathy, about 75 hyperthyroidism and roughly 17 progressor patients) is reported in the paper. Here is what the overall study found, with its caveats: Most expanded thyroid clonotypes (frequency above 0.001) were also detected in blood, a finding suggesting that blood repertoires may reflect thyroid immune responses. A model built on a 13 V-J signature distinguished ophthalmopathy from stable hyperthyroidism, reaching roughly 88% sensitivity and about 81% specificity in cross-validation and 80%/75% in testing. In validation, the model predicted progression to ophthalmopathy with just under 71% sensitivity and around 72% specificity, a median of about 6 months before onset. Sample size was not statistically predetermined, and blinding of investigators to group allocation was not performed.

Stable Graves' hyperthyroidism was defined as no progression to ophthalmopathy during 18 months of follow-up. Hyperthyroidism patients were aged 18 to 65 years and newly diagnosed, with disease duration of less than 2 months. Exclusion was applied to patients with uncontrolled infections, other autoimmune diseases, pregnancy or lactation. Diagnoses were established on the basis of clinical symptoms, serum thyroxine and TRAb, thyroid ultrasound, and orbital computed tomography. Ficoll-Paque density gradient centrifugation was used to isolate PBMCs from 8 to 10 ml of fresh peripheral blood. Total RNA was extracted with Trizol reagent, and quality was checked on an Agilent 2100 Bioanalyzer. The sample holds many counts of this clonotype. Its specific antigen is unknown. No base-level quality is on record; no much larger clone is a single base apart. The TCR beta CDR3 regions were amplified from the RNA transcripts. The first round of RT-PCR for the TCR CDR3 was performed with the HTBI primer set and the Qiagen OneStep RT-PCR kit. Libraries were constructed in a second round of multiplex PCR, after which size selection and purification were performed. Libraries were sequenced paired-end with 100 bp reads on an Illumina HiSeq2000. The paper's processing steps were these. SOAPnuke was used to process the raw data, throwing out any read that contained adapters or uncalled bases, had a mean Phred below 15, or lacked an exact constant-primer or identifier match. High-quality paired reads were merged with COPE v1.2.5, and unique nucleotide sequences were defined as clonotypes. MiTCR v1.1 was used to align the clonotypes against IMGT TRBV, TRBD and TRBJ reference segments. The analysis was restricted to V-J combinations with a frequency above 0.0001, which together covered roughly 99% of the repertoires. A TCS score was defined as the ratio of F50 (clonal expansion) to E x V (chaos), with BLOSUM62-based TCRdist applied between CDR3 peptides within each V-J. Welch's t-statistics and random forest reduced roughly 530 V-J features to some 14, which were used in a naive Bayes classifier (R e1071). TCRdb passed the public sequencing reads through fastp at Q25 and MiXCR, retaining productive beta sequences. One record per CDR3 amino acid sequence lists the most common genes and DNA. The V and J calls, along with clone size, are taken from TCRdb and not from the paper's own processing. This sample comprises under 400,000 distinct CDR3 sequences, roughly 13% of them detected only once. Around 9.2% of the sample is taken by the ten largest.

The specimen sequenced was blood. This receptor was obtained from a woman between 18 and 30 years old with Graves' hyperthyroidism.

The DNA sequence is given as TGTGCCAGCAGCTCAGGGGTTAGCACAGATACGCAGTATTTT. It is translated as CASSSGVSTDTQYF. The chain employs TRBV7-3 and TRBJ2-3; the D segment could be TRBD1, given 6 matching bases. V and J lose 4 bases and 0 bases, and a span of 8 bases separates them. According to the germline V gene, CDR1 reads SGHTA and CDR2 reads FQGTGA. Including cysteine and phenylalanine, the CDR3 has 14 amino acids. CDR3 DNA only is kept here, 42 bases in frame from base 1. The reference TRBV7-3 and TRBJ2-3 proteins fill in what lies around the CDR3, so the full variable domain reads GAGVSQTPSNKVTEKGKYVELRCDPISGHTALYWYRQSLGQGPEFLIYFQGTGAADDSGLPNDRFFAVRPEGSVSTLKIQRTERGDSAVYLCASSSGVSTDTQYFGPGTRLTVL.